The T cell receptor (beta chain) under discussion was sequenced for a study of blood T cell repertoires in COVID-19. Study at large: Samples came from the United States, Italy and Spain, spanning acute and convalescent COVID-19. The cDNA or gDNA used as material had been derived from T cells, B-cell-depleted T cells, or PBMCs.

Authors' processing steps: Estimated nucleated cell counts came from reference gene primer amplification. The data were produced by immunoSEQ multiplex PCR, yet TCRdb's version contains in-frame clones alone and is incomplete. That table furnishes V, J and clone size, whereas the DNA furnished D and trimming. The table lists 200,000 to 250,000 clones, more than 75% of them singletons. The Seattle patients joined while their infection was active and were tracked longitudinally afterward. The sequenced sample consisted of peripheral blood. The sequence derives from a woman older than 75 with COVID-19, enrolled during active disease.

CDR3 sequence (DNA): TGCGCCAGCAGTGGGGGCGACACACTGAACACTGAAGCTTTCTTT. This encodes CASSGGDTLNTEAFF. The chain has TRBV10-1 and TRBJ1-1, with D possibly matching TRBD1 (5 bases). Deletions cut 4 bases from V and 0 bases from J, with 12 bases between. Looked up from germline, CDR1 is WNHNN and CDR2 is SYGVQD (reference sequence). The CDR3 contains 15 residues.